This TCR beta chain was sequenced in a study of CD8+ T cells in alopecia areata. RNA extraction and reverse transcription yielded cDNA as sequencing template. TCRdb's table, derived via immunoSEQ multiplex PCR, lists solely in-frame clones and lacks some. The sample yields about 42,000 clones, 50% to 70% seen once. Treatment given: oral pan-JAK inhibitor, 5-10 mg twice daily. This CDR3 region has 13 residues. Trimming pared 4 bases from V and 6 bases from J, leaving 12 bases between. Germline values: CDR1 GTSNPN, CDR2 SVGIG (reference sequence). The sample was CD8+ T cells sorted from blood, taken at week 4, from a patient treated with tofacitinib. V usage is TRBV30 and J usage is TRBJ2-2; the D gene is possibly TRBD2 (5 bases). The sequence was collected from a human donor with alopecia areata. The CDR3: CAWNPPGSGELFF. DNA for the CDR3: TGTGCCTGGAACCCCCCGGGGTCCGGGGAGCTGTTTTTT.